The clone carrying this T cell receptor (beta chain) appeared many times. Its cognate antigen is unknown. Authors of the study amplified TCR beta CDR3 regions from RNA transcripts. During a first-round RT-PCR of the TCR CDR3, the HTBI primer set was used. Via MiXCR, TCRdb re-called the multiplex PCR reads, giving one row per CDR3 protein. In the table there are some 560,000 distinct CDR3 sequences, more than 15% of which are singletons. This entry belongs to a study of T cells in Graves' hyperthyroidism and ophthalmopathy. The CDR3 spans 14 residues. The V and J ends lost 2 bases and 7 bases respectively, with 15 bases between them. Germline CDR1 is GTSNPN and CDR2 is SVGIG (reference sequence). General study results and limits: Most clonotypes expanded in the thyroid (above 0.001) were also present in blood.

The authors obtained PBMCs from around 10 ml of fresh peripheral blood. This receptor was identified in a woman aged 30 to 39 with Graves' hyperthyroidism. The chain recombines TRBV30 with TRBJ1-5, with D possibly matching TRBD1 (6 bases). The material sequenced was blood. CDR3 sequence: CAWSRGGLRQPQHF. In DNA form, the CDR3 reads TGTGCCTGGAGTAGAGGGGGGCTAAGACAGCCCCAGCATTTT.